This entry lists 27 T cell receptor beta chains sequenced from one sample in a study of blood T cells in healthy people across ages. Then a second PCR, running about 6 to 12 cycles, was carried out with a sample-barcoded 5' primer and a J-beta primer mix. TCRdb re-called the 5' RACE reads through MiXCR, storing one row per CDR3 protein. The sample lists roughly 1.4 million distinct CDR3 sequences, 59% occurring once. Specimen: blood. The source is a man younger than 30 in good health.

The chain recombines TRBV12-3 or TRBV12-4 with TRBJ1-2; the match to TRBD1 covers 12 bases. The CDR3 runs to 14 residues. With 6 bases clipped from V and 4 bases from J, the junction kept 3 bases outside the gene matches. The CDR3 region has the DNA TGTGCCAGCAGACGGGACAGGGGGCCCTATGGCTACACCTTC. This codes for CASRRDRGPYGYTF.

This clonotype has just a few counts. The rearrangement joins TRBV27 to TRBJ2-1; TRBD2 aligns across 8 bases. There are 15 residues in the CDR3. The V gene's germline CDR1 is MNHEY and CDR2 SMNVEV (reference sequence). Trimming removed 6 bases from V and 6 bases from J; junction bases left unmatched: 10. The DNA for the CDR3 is TGTGCCAGCAGAGAAGGGACTAGTTTTATCAATGAGCAGTTCTTC. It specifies CASREGTSFINEQFF.

The CDR3 bases are TGTGCCAGCAGCCAAACCGCTAGCGGGAGCTCCTACAATGAGCAGTTCTTC. Translating it yields CASSQTASGSSYNEQFF. J is TRBJ2-1 and V is TRBV4-2; 10 nucleotides agree with TRBD2. Germline-derived CDR1 and CDR2 are LGHNA and YNFKEQ. CDR3 size: 17 residues. Trimming cost V 2 bases and J 0 bases; bases outside gene matches: 4.

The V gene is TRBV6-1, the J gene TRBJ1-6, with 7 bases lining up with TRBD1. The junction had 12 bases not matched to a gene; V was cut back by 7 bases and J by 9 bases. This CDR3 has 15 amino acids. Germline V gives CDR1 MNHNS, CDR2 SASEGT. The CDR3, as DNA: TGTGCCAGCACCACGGTCGGACAGGTCTTTTCACCCCTCCACTTT. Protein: CASTTVGQVFSPLHF.

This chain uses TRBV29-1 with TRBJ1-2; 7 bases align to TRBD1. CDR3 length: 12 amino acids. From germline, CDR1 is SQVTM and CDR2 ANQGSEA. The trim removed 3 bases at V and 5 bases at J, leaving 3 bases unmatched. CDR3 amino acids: CSVDRGLYGYTF. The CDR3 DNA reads TGCAGCGTTGACAGGGGGTTATATGGCTACACCTTC.

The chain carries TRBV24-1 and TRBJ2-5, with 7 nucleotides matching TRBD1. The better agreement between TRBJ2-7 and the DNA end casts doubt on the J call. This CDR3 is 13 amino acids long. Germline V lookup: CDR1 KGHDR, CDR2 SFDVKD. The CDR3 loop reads CATRPTGKDEQYF. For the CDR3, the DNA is TGTGCCACCAGACCGACAGGGAAGGACGAGCAGTACTTC.

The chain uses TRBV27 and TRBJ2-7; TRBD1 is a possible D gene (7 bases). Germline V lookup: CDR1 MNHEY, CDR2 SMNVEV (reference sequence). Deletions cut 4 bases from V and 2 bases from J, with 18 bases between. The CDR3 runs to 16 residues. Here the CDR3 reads CASSYATGEVAYEQYF. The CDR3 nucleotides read TGTGCCAGCAGTTACGCAACAGGGGAGGTAGCCTACGAGCAGTACTTC.

The CDR3 bases are TGTGCCAGCAGCCTCCCCTATCTGGGGACCCAGTACTTC. This sequence encodes CASSLPYLGTQYF. This sequence joins TRBV7-2 and TRBJ2-7; D gene ambiguous. TRBJ2-5 matches the DNA end more closely, so the J call is doubtful. Germline V gene lookup returns CDR1 SGHTA and CDR2 FQGNSA. CDR3 length: 13 residues.

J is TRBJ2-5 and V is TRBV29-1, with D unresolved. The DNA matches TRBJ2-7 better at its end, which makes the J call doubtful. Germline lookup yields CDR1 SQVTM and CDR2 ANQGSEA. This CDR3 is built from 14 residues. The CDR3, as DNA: TGCAGCGTTGAAAAGGTATCGACCCGGTTCGAGCAGTACTTC. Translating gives CSVEKVSTRFEQYF.

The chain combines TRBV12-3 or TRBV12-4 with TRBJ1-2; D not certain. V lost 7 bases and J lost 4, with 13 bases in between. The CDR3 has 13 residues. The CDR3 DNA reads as TGTGCCAGCACCACGCAGATTGCCTATGGCTACACCTTC. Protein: CASTTQIAYGYTF.

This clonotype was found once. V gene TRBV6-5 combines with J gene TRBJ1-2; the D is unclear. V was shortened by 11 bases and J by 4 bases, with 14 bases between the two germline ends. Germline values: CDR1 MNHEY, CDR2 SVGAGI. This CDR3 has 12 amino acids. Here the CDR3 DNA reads TGTGCCGGAGGAAAGACCGTCTATGGCTACACCTTC. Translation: CAGGKTVYGYTF.

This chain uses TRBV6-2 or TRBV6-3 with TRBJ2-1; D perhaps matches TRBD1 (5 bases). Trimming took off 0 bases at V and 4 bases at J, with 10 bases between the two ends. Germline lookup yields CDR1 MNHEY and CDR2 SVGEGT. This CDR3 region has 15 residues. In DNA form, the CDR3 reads TGTGCCAGCAGTTACTCCTGGGGCATATACAATGAGCAGTTCTTC. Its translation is CASSYSWGIYNEQFF.

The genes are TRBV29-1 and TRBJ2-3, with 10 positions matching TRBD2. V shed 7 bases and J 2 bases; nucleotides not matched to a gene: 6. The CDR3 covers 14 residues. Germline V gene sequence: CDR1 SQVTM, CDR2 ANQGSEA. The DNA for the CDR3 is TGCAGCGGAAAGCGGGAGGGTTTCACAGATACGCAGTATTTT. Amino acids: CSGKREGFTDTQYF.

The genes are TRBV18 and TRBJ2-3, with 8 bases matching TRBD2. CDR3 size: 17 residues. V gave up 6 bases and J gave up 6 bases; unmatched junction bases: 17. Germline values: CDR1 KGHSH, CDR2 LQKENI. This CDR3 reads CASSSTPIAGYTDTQYF. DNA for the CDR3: TGTGCCAGCTCCTCCACCCCAATAGCGGGATATACCGATACGCAGTATTTT.

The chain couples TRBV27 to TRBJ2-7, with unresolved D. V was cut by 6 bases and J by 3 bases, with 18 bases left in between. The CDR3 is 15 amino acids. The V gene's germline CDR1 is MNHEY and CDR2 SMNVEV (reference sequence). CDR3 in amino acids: CASSLGGSPRYEQYF. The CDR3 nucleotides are TGTGCCAGCAGCTTAGGCGGCTCACCACGCTACGAGCAGTACTTC.

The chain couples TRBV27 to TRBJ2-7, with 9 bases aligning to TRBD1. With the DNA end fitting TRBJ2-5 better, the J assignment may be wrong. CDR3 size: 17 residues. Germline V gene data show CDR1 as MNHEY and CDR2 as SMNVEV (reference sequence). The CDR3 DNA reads TGTGCCAGCAGTTTATATTGGACAGGGGAGCCTGGAGAGACCCAGTACTTC. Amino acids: CASSLYWTGEPGETQYF.

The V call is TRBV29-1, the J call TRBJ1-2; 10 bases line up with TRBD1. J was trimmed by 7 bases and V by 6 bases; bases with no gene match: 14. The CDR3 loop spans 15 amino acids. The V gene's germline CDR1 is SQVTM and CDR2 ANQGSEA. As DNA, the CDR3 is TGCAGCGTAGTACTAGCGACAGGGGGCTCTGGTGGCTACACCTTC. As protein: CSVVLATGGSGGYTF.

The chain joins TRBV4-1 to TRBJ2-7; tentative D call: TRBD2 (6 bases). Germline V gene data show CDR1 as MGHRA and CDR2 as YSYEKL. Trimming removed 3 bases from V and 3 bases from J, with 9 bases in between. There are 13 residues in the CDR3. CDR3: CASSHDGGYEQYF. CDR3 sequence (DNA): TGCGCCAGCAGCCACGACGGGGGCTACGAGCAGTACTTC.

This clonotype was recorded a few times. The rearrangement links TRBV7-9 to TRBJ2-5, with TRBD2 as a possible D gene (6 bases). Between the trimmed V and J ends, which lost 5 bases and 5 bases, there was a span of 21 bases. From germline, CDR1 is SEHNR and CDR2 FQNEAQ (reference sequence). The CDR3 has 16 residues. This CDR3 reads CASSPGLTLKGETQYF. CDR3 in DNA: TGTGCCAGCAGCCCGGGACTGACACTAAAGGGGGAGACCCAGTACTTC.

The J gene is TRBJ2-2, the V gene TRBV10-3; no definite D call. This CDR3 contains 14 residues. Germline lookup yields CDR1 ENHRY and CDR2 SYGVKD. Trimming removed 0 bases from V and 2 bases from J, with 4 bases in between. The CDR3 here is CAISESSNTGELFF. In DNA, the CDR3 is TGTGCCATCAGTGAGTCCTCTAACACCGGGGAGCTGTTTTTT.

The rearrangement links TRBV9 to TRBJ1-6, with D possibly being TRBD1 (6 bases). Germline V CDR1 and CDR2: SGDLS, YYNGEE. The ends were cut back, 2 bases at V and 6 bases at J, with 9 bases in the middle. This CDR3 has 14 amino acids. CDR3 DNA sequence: TGTGCCAGCAGCGTTAGACAGGTTAATTCACCCCTCCACTTT. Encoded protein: CASSVRQVNSPLHF.

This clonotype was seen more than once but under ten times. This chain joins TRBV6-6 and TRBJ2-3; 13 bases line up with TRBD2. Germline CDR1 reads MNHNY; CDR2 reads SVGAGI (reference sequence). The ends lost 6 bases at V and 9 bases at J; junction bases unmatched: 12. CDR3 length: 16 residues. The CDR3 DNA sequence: TGTGCCAGCAGCCCAGGGACTAGCGGGGTGCTGAGAACGCAGTATTTT. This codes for CASSPGTSGVLRTQYF.

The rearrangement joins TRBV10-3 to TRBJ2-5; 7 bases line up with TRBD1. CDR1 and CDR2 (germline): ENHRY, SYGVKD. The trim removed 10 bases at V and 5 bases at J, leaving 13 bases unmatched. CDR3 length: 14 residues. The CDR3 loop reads CATADRVNVETQYF. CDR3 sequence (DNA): TGTGCCACTGCTGACAGGGTTAACGTGGAGACCCAGTACTTC.

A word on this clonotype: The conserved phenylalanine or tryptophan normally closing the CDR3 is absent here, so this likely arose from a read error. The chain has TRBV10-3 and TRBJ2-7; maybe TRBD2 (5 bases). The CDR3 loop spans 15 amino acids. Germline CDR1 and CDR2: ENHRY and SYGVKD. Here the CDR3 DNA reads TGTGCCAACAGTGAGTCACGGGAAAGCTCCTACGAGCAGTACTTA. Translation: CANSESRESSYEQYL.

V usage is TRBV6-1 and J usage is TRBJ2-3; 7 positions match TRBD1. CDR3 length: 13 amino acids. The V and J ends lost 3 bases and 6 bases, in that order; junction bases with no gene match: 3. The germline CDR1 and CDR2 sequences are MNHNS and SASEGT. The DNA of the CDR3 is TGTGCCAGCAGTGACACAGGGGTCGATACGCAGTATTTT. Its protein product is CASSDTGVDTQYF.

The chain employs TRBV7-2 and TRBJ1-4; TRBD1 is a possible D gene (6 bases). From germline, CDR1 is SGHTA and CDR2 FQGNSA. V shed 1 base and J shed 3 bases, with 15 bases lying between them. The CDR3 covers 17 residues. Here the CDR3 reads CASSLGGGFAANEKLFF. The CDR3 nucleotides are TGTGCCAGCAGCTTAGGGGGGGGCTTTGCAGCTAATGAAAAACTGTTTTTT.

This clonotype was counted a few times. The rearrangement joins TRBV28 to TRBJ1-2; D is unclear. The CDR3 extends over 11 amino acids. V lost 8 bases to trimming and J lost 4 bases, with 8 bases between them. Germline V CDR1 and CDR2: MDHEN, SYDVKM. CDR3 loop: CASRQSYGYTF. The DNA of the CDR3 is TGTGCCAGCCGGCAGTCCTATGGCTACACCTTC.